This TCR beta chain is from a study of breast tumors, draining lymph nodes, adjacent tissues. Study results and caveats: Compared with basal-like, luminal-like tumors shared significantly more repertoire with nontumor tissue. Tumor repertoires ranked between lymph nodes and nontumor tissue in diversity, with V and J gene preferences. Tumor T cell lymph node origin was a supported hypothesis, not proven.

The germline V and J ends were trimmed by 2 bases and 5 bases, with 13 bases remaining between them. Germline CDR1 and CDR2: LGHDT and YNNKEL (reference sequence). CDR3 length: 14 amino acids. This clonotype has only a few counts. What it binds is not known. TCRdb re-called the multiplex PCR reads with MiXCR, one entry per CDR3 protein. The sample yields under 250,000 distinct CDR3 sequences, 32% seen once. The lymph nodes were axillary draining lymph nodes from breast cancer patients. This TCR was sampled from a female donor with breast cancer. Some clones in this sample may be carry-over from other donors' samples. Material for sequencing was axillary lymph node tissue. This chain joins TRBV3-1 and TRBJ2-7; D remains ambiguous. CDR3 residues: CASSQRLSTNEQYF. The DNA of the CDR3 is TGTGCCAGCAGCCAAAGACTGTCTACCAACGAGCAGTACTTC.